The clone carrying this TCR beta chain appeared a few times. Germline CDR1 ENHRY, CDR2 SYGVKD. The CDR3 spans 16 residues. Unmatched junction bases numbered 3, after V lost 0 bases and J lost 0 bases. TCRdb's table, derived via immunoSEQ multiplex PCR, lists solely in-frame clones and lacks some. The data hold hundreds of thousands of clones, with about 90% observed a single time. The data belong to a study of blood T cell repertoires in COVID-19. The age range of participants was about 18 to 95 years, with residence in about two dozen US areas. Participant-reported clinical history was the basis for cohort assignment.

This chain links TRBV10-3 with TRBJ2-7; 9 bases align to TRBD1. This TCR derives from a woman in her 40s with acute COVID-19. Material for sequencing was PBMCs or T cells enriched from blood (not recorded which). CDR3 coding DNA: TGTGCCATCAGTGAGTCGGCGACAGGGGGCTCCTACGAGCAGTACTTC. Its translation is CAISESATGGSYEQYF.